This TCR beta chain was observed in a study of cytomegalovirus exposure and HLA in healthy donors. The PCR contained 60 Vbeta and 13 Jbeta primers. Repertoires were generated with immunoSEQ multiplex PCR, while TCRdb's copy carries only in-frame clones and drops some. The sample holds 200,000 or so clones, 65% to 80% seen once. This clone was counted between two and nine times. Source material: PBMCs. The source of this sequence is a middle-aged man in good health and CMV-seronegative.

For the CDR3, the DNA is TGTGCCATCAGGGGACAGGAGAATCAGCCCCAGCATTTT. Translating it yields CAIRGQENQPQHF. V gene TRBV10-3 combines with J gene TRBJ1-5; 8 positions match TRBD1. The junction had 2 bases not matched to a gene; V was cut back by 6 bases and J by 4 bases. CDR3 length: 13 amino acids. The germline CDR1 and CDR2 sequences are ENHRY and SYGVKD.